The following is a T cell receptor beta chain sequence with its context. One end of the junction fails to match germline, which may point to a read error. This entry belongs to a study of cytomegalovirus exposure and HLA in healthy donors. The PCR contained 60 Vbeta and 13 Jbeta primers. Repertoires were generated with immunoSEQ multiplex PCR, while TCRdb's copy carries only in-frame clones and drops some. The data contain around 98,000 clones, about four fifths of them singletons. CDR1 is SQVTM and CDR2 is ANQGSEA in the germline V gene. This CDR3 has 14 residues. Material for sequencing was PBMCs. This clonotype originated in a woman aged 40 to 49 in good health and CMV-seronegative. The rearrangement joins TRBV29-1 to TRBJ1-5; possibly TRBD1 for D (5 bases). The DNA for the CDR3 is TGCAGCGCGGCAATCGGGGGAATCGATCAGCCCCAGAATTTT. It translates to CSAAIGGIDQPQNF.